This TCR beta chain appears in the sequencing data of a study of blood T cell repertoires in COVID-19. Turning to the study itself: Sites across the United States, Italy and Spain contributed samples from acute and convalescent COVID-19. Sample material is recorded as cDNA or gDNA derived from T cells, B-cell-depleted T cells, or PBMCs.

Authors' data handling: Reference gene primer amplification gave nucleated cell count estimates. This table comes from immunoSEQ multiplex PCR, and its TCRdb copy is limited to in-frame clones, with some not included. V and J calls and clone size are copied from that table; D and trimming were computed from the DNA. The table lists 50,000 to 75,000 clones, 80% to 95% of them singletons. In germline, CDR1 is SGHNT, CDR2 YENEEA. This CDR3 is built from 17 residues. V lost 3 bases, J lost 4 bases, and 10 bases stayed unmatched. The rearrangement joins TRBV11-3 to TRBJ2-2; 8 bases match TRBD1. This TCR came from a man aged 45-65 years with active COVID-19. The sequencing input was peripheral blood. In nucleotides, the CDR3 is TGTGCCAGCAGCTTTGTTCGGGTGACAGGGGTCACCGGGGAGCTGTTTTTT. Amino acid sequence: CASSFVRVTGVTGELFF.